These 26 T cell receptor beta chains were sequenced from one sample in a study of T cells in Graves' hyperthyroidism and ophthalmopathy. The investigators amplified TCR beta CDR3 regions from RNA transcripts. First-round RT-PCR targeting the TCR CDR3 was performed with the HTBI primer set. TCRdb redid the calling of the multiplex PCR reads with MiXCR, one entry per CDR3 protein. The sample has fewer than 700,000 distinct CDR3 sequences, under 20% seen once. The sequencing input was blood. These receptor sequences come from a woman aged 18-30 years with Graves' ophthalmopathy.

The chain combines TRBV19 with TRBJ2-5, with D perhaps TRBD1 (5 bases). The germline CDR1 and CDR2 sequences are LNHDA and SQIVND (reference sequence). This CDR3 is 13 amino acids long. V shed 5 bases and J shed 3 bases, with 10 bases lying between them. The CDR3 DNA reads TGTGCCAGTAGTCAACAGGCGGAAGAGACCCAGTACTTC. Translation: CASSQQAEETQYF. Full variable domain (remainder filled in from reference TRBV19 and TRBJ2-5): DGGITQSPKYLFRKEGQNVTLSCEQNLNHDAMYWYRQDPGQGLRLIYYSQIVNDFQKGDIAEGYSVSREKKESFPLTVTSAQKNPTAFYLCASSQQAEETQYFGPGTRLLVL.

This clonotype has just a few counts. This chain uses TRBV2 with TRBJ1-6; D might be TRBD1 (5 bases). The CDR3 extends over 16 amino acids. The germline V and J ends were trimmed by 11 bases and 4 bases, with 21 bases remaining between them. In germline, CDR1 is SNHLY, CDR2 FYNNEI. The DNA of the CDR3 is TGTGCCCGCCGGGACCGGGGAATCTTTTATAATTCACCCCTCCACTTT. Its translation is CARRDRGIFYNSPLHF.

This clonotype was counted many times. The genes are TRBV27 and TRBJ2-1, with D unclear. The CDR3 covers 13 residues. The germline V gene encodes CDR1 MNHEY and CDR2 SMNVEV (reference sequence). V gave up 3 bases and J gave up 4 bases, with 7 bases separating them. The CDR3 is CASSFKQYNEQFF. CDR3 DNA: TGTGCCAGCAGTTTTAAGCAGTACAATGAGCAGTTCTTC.

This clonotype has at least ten counts. The CDR3 DNA reads as TGTGCCAGCAGTTTATTGCGGGACATGAACACTGAAGCTTTCTTT. Amino acid sequence: CASSLLRDMNTEAFF. J is TRBJ1-1 and V is TRBV27, with TRBD1 as a possible D gene (6 bases). The CDR3 has 15 amino acids. CDR1 and CDR2 from the germline V gene are MNHEY and SMNVEV (reference sequence). Trimming took 1 base from V and 0 from J, leaving 9 bases between them.

This clonotype was picked up many times. This chain uses TRBV30 with TRBJ2-3; weak D call: TRBD2 (5 bases). CDR1 and CDR2 (germline): GTSNPN, SVGIG (reference sequence). CDR3 length: 15 residues. The V gene lost 4 bases and the J gene lost 0 bases, with 14 bases spanning the gap. The DNA of the CDR3 is TGTGCCTGGAAGGATGAGCGGTCTAGCACAGATACGCAGTATTTT. It encodes CAWKDERSSTDTQYF.

This clonotype was recorded many times. This rearrangement joins TRBV2 to TRBJ2-7; 9 bases match TRBD2. The CDR3 totals 14 residues. The V gene end was trimmed by 1 base and the J gene end by 3 bases; junction bases not matched to a gene: 1. CDR1 is SNHLY, CDR2 FYNNEI, per germline. CDR3 DNA sequence: TGTGCCAGCAGTGAAGGACTAGCGGACTACGAGCAGTACTTC. Translated: CASSEGLADYEQYF. The full variable domain, completed using reference TRBV2 and TRBJ2-7, is EPEVTQTPSHQVTQMGQEVILRCVPISNHLYFYWYRQILGQKVEFLVSFYNNEISEKSEIFDDQFSVERPDGSNFTLKIRSTKLEDSAMYFCASSEGLADYEQYFGPGTRLTVT.

This clonotype was counted a few times. The V and J genes are TRBV10-3 and TRBJ2-1, with a weak D call TRBD1 (6 bases). The CDR3 covers 16 residues. CDR1 ENHRY and CDR2 SYGVKD come from the germline V gene. The V end lost 3 bases, the J end lost 2 bases, and 14 bases lay between the germline ends. This chain's CDR3 is CAISDDRLTAYNEQFF. As DNA, the CDR3 is TGTGCCATCAGTGACGACAGGCTTACGGCCTACAATGAGCAGTTCTTC.

This chain connects TRBV27 to TRBJ2-7; 9 bases line up with TRBD1. Germline trimming cut 5 bases from V and 4 bases from J; bases unmatched to any gene: 9. This CDR3 is 15 amino acids long. Germline V gene data show CDR1 as MNHEY and CDR2 as SMNVEV (reference sequence). The chain's CDR3 is CASSEDRGLIYEQYF. The CDR3 DNA is TGTGCCAGCAGTGAAGACAGGGGGTTAATTTACGAGCAGTACTTC.

The chain uses TRBV6-1 and TRBJ2-2; D possibly corresponds to TRBD2 (7 bases). Per the germline V gene, CDR1 is MNHNS and CDR2 is SASEGT. V gave up 6 bases and J gave up 2 bases, with 22 bases separating them. The length of the CDR3 is 18 residues. CDR3 in amino acids: CASRPPSSGGGNTGELFF. CDR3 DNA: TGTGCCAGCAGACCTCCCTCTAGCGGAGGGGGAAACACCGGGGAGCTGTTTTTT.

The J gene is TRBJ1-1, the V gene TRBV7-9; possible D gene TRBD1, 5 bases. The CDR3 has 13 residues. V was pared by 5 bases and J by 6 bases, with 13 bases between. Germline values: CDR1 SEHNR, CDR2 FQNEAQ (reference sequence). This CDR3 is CASSPAGFPEAFF. The DNA of the CDR3 is TGTGCCAGCAGCCCGGCAGGGTTCCCTGAAGCTTTCTTT. Full variable domain (outside the CDR3, taken from reference TRBV7-9 and TRBJ1-1): DTGVSQNPRHKITKRGQNVTFRCDPISEHNRLYWYRQTLGQGPEFLTYFQNEAQLEKSRLLSDRFSAERPKGSFSTLEIQRTEQGDSAMYLCASSPAGFPEAFFGQGTRLTVV.

There are many counts of this clonotype. The chain has TRBV6-1 and TRBJ2-5, with D hard to call. This CDR3 has 19 amino acids. Trimming removed 1 base from V and 1 base from J, with 22 bases in between. CDR1 is MNHNS and CDR2 is SASEGT in the germline V gene. CDR3 protein: CASSEELIGVSSLQETQYF. Here the CDR3 DNA reads TGTGCCAGCAGTGAAGAATTAATCGGTGTATCATCGCTCCAAGAGACCCAGTACTTC.

There are many counts of this clonotype. This chain joins TRBV7-2 and TRBJ2-2, with no clear D. V was clipped by 5 bases and J by 2 bases, with 15 bases between them. This CDR3 has 16 amino acids. Germline loops: CDR1 SGHTA, CDR2 FQGNSA. In DNA, the CDR3 is TGTGCCAGCAGCCTCTCCCCCACAAGAAACACCGGGGAGCTGTTTTTT. Amino acid sequence: CASSLSPTRNTGELFF. Based on the CDR3 plus reference TRBV7-2 and TRBJ2-2, the full variable domain is GAGVSQSPSNKVTEKGKDVELRCDPISGHTALYWYRQSLGQGLEFLIYFQGNSAPDKSGLPSDRFSAERTGGSVSTLTIQRTQQEDSAVYLCASSLSPTRNTGELFFGEGSRLTVL.

This clonotype was seen more than once but under ten times. This could be a read error, since a much larger clone is one nucleotide away. The chain is built from TRBV11-2 and TRBJ2-1; 8 nucleotides line up with TRBD2. Germline values: CDR1 SGHAT, CDR2 FQNNGV. This CDR3 is 15 amino acids long. V lost 5 bases to trimming and J lost 9 bases; unmatched junction nucleotides: 12. The CDR3 loop is CASSAGASGWGEQFF. For the CDR3, the DNA is TGTGCCAGCAGCGCTGGGGCTAGCGGGTGGGGTGAGCAGTTCTTC.

This clonotype has at least ten counts. The gene calls are TRBV27 and TRBJ2-1, with 13 bases lining up with TRBD2. Germline CDR1 reads MNHEY; CDR2 reads SMNVEV (reference sequence). The CDR3 runs to 16 residues. Losses at the gene ends were 5 bases for V and 6 bases for J; bases not matched to a gene: 7. The CDR3 nucleotides read TGTGCCAGCAGTAACCCCGGACTAGCGGGAGTCAATGAGCAGTTCTTC. Amino acids: CASSNPGLAGVNEQFF.

This clonotype was seen repeatedly, ten times or more. V usage is TRBV28 and J usage is TRBJ1-2; TRBD1 might be the D (5 bases). CDR3 size: 13 residues. CDR1 and CDR2 (germline): MDHEN, SYDVKM. V gave up 3 bases and J gave up 4 bases, with 9 bases separating them. The CDR3 sequence: CASSFQGGYGYTF. CDR3 nucleotides: TGTGCCAGCAGTTTCCAGGGAGGCTATGGCTACACCTTC.

This clonotype came up a few times. The rearrangement links TRBV20-1 to TRBJ2-5; 9 bases match TRBD2. The ends lost 3 bases at V and 3 bases at J; junction bases unmatched: 11. CDR1 is DFQATT, CDR2 SNEGSKA, per germline (reference sequence). CDR3 size: 16 residues. CDR3 nucleotides: TGCAGTGCTAGTCGTCAGGCTAGCGGGGCCAAAGAGACCCAGTACTTC. Protein: CSASRQASGAKETQYF.

At least ten counts were recorded for this clonotype. The chain employs TRBV11-2 and TRBJ2-5; D remains unclear. Trimming shortened V by 6 bases and J by 2 bases, and 10 bases separated the two germline ends. Germline V gene sequence: CDR1 SGHAT, CDR2 FQNNGV. This CDR3 has 13 residues. CDR3 region: CASSPANQETQYF. In DNA form, the CDR3 reads TGTGCCAGCAGTCCCGCGAATCAAGAGACCCAGTACTTC.

Here the CDR3 reads CASSLGFSQTEAFF. CDR3 in DNA: TGTGCCAGCAGCTTAGGGTTCAGCCAGACTGAAGCTTTCTTT. The V gene is TRBV7-2, the J gene TRBJ1-1; D remains ambiguous. Germline values: CDR1 SGHTA, CDR2 FQGNSA. V was cut by 1 base and J by 5 bases, with 11 bases left in between. This CDR3 is built from 14 residues.

The CDR3 reads CASSLGSGGYEQYF. CDR3 DNA sequence: TGCGCCAGCAGCCTGGGCAGTGGCGGCTACGAGCAGTACTTC. The chain carries TRBV5-1 and TRBJ2-7; D gene unclear. Trimming pared 4 bases from V and 3 bases from J, leaving 14 bases between. There are 14 residues in the CDR3. Germline V gives CDR1 SGHRS, CDR2 YFSETQ.

The V gene is TRBV12-3 or TRBV12-4, the J gene TRBJ2-3; 8 bases match TRBD2. V shed 4 bases and J 4 bases; nucleotides not matched to a gene: 4. The CDR3 runs to 14 residues. DNA for the CDR3: TGTGCCAGCAGTTCTTTCGGGGGGGCAGATACGCAGTATTTT. Its protein is CASSSFGGADTQYF.

The V gene is TRBV29-1, the J gene TRBJ2-1; D may be TRBD1 (5 bases). V was shortened by 7 bases and J by 3 bases, with 25 bases between the two germline ends. This CDR3 comprises 17 residues. The germline gives CDR1 SQVTM, CDR2 ANQGSEA. In DNA form, the CDR3 reads TGCAGCGCACCTGCGACGACAGACACCGTATACTACAATGAGCAGTTCTTC. The encoded protein is CSAPATTDTVYYNEQFF.

The V call is TRBV11-2, the J call TRBJ2-5; 13 bases are a match to TRBD2. The V gene's germline CDR1 is SGHAT and CDR2 FQNNGV. The J segment lost 2 bases and the V segment lost 4 bases, leaving 4 bases of the junction unmatched. This CDR3 is built from 16 residues. CDR3 sequence: CASSSRTSGSQETQYF. The CDR3 DNA is TGTGCCAGCAGCTCGCGGACTAGCGGGAGTCAAGAGACCCAGTACTTC. Full variable domain (missing parts from reference TRBV11-2 and TRBJ2-5): EAGVAQSPRYKIIEKRQSVAFWCNPISGHATLYWYQQILGQGPKLLIQFQNNGVVDDSQLPKDRFSAERLKGVDSTLKIQPAKLEDSAVYLCASSSRTSGSQETQYFGPGTRLLVL.

In its sample, this clonotype was seen many times. This chain links TRBV6-5 with TRBJ1-6, with D tentatively TRBD1 (6 bases). The CDR3 runs 17 residues. Germline V gene data show CDR1 as MNHEY and CDR2 as SVGAGI. V was pared by 0 bases and J by 7 bases, with 16 bases between. CDR3 sequence (DNA): TGTGCCAGCAGTTACTCGAGAGGGGGGGCCGGCAATTCACCCCTCCACTTT. Its translation is CASSYSRGGAGNSPLHF.

The chain has TRBV6-5 and TRBJ1-2; D is undetermined. Trimming shortened V by 4 bases and J by 4 bases, and 7 bases separated the two germline ends. The CDR3 consists of 12 residues. Looked up from germline, CDR1 is MNHEY and CDR2 is SVGAGI. The CDR3 bases are TGTGCCAGCAGTTCGATGTCCTATGGCTACACCTTC. This gives the protein CASSSMSYGYTF.

This clonotype has at least ten counts. The chain recombines TRBV28 with TRBJ1-1, with a tentative D call TRBD1 (6 bases). Between the trimmed V and J ends, which lost 4 bases and 5 bases, there was a span of 11 bases. The CDR3 sequence is 13 residues long. The germline V gene encodes CDR1 MDHEN and CDR2 SYDVKM. The CDR3 DNA reads as TGTGCCAGCAGTTCCACAGGGACAACTGAAGCTTTCTTT. As protein: CASSSTGTTEAFF.

Here the CDR3 reads CASRLSRGPGDEQYF. The CDR3 DNA is TGTGCCAGCAGACTGTCCCGGGGGCCGGGAGACGAGCAGTACTTC. The chain joins TRBV3-1 to TRBJ2-7; D possibly matches TRBD1 or TRBD2 (6 bases each). The CDR3 is 15 residues long. The ends were cut back, 6 bases at V and 5 bases at J, with 20 bases in the middle. Germline CDR1 and CDR2: LGHDT and YNNKEL (reference sequence).